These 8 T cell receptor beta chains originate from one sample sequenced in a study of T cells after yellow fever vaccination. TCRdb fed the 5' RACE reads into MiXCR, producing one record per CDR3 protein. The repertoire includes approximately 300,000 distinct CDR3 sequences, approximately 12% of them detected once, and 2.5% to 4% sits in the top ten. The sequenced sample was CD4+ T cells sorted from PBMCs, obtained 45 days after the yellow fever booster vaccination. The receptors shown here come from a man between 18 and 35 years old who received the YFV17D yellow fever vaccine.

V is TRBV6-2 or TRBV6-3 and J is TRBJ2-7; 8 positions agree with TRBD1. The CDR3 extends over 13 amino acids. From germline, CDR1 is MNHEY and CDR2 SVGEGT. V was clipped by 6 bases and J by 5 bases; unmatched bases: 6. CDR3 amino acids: CASSIRDRNEQYV. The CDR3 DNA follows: TGTGCCAGCAGCATCCGGGACAGGAACGAGCAGTACGTC.

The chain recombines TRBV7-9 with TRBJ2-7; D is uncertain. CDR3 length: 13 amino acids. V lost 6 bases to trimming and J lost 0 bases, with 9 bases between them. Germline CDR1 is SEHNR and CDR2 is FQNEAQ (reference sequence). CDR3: CASRDSFSYEQYF. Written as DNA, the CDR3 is TGTGCCAGCAGGGATAGCTTCTCCTACGAGCAGTACTTC.

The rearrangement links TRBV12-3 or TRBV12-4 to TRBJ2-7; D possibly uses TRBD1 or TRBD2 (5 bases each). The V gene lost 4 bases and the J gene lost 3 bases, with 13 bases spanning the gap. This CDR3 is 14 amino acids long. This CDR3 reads CASSSSGSGYEQYF. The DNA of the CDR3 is TGTGCCAGCAGTTCATCAGGGAGCGGCTACGAGCAGTACTTC.

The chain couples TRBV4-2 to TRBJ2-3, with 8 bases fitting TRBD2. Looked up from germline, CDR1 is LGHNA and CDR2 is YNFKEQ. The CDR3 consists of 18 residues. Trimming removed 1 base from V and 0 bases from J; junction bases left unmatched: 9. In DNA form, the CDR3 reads TGTGCCAGCAGCCAAGGCGGGATTAGCGGGGCGAGCACAGATACGCAGTATTTT. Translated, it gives CASSQGGISGASTDTQYF.

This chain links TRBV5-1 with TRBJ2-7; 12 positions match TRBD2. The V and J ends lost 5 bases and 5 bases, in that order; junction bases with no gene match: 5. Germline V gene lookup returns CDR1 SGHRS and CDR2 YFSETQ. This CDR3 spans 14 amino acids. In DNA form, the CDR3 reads TGCGCCAGCAGTTTCGGACTAGCGGGGAACGAGCAGTACTTC. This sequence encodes CASSFGLAGNEQYF.

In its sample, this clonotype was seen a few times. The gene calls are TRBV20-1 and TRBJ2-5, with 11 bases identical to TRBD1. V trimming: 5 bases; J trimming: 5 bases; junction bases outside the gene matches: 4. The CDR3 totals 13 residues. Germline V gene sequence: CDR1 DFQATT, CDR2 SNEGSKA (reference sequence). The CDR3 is CSALDRGLETQYF. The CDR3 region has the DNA TGCAGTGCTTTGGACAGGGGGCTTGAGACCCAGTACTTC.

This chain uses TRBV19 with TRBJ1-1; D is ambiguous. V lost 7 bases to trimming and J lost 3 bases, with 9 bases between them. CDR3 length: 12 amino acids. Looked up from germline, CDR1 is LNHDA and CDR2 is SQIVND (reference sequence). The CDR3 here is CASTRRDTEAFF. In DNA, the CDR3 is TGTGCCAGTACTAGGCGGGACACTGAAGCTTTCTTT.

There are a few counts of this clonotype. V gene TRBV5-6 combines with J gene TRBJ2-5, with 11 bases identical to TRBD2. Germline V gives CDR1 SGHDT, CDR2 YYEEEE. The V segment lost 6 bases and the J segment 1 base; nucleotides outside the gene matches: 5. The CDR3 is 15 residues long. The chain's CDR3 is CASNRLAGPQETQYF. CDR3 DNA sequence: TGTGCCAGCAACAGACTAGCGGGGCCCCAAGAGACCCAGTACTTC.